This entry features one T cell receptor beta chain sequence. The antigen remains undetermined. The data derive from a study of T cell responses to AZD1222 COVID-19 vaccine. Study-wide results and limits: When two AZD1222 doses had been given, Spike-specific TCR breadth and depth rose. In a largely white British group with more females than males, clonal diversity was possibly underestimated. Seropositivity was recorded at baseline in only 6 or 7 AZD1222 recipients.

Measured with immunoSEQ multiplex PCR; TCRdb has only the in-frame clones, and not every one. The table has 180,000 or so clones, around 94% seen once; the top ten hold around 0.66%. The germline gives CDR1 LGHDT, CDR2 YNNKEL (reference sequence). V lost 5 bases, J lost 0 bases, and 17 bases lay in between. CDR3 length: 17 residues. Here the sequenced sample was peripheral blood, taken on day 0 of AZD1222 vaccination. The clonotype originates from an adult in good health. The chain has TRBV3-1 (or the pseudogene TRBV3-2) and TRBJ2-1; D is unclear. The CDR3 DNA is TGTGCCAGCAGCTCCACATTATCTCCCCACTCCTACAATGAGCAGTTCTTC. It specifies CASSSTLSPHSYNEQFF.